The 15 T cell receptor beta chains below all came from one sample that was sequenced in a study of T cell repertoires in cytomegalovirus infection. TCRdb reanalysed the reads using MiXCR and keeps one entry per CDR3 protein. The sample has about 190,000 distinct CDR3 sequences, about 28% seen once; the top ten hold about 28%. The sample consisted of PBMCs. All receptors come from a human donor in good health (CMV status not recorded). Some clones in this sample may be carry-over from other donors' samples.

This clonotype came up many times. One junction end disagrees with the germline gene, perhaps due to a read error. The chain links TRBV5-1 to TRBJ1-1; D not resolved. The CDR3 is made up of 13 amino acids. Germline assignment: CDR1 SGHRS and CDR2 YFSETQ. The CDR3 DNA reads as TGTGCCAGCAGTTCAACACTGAACACTGAAGCTTTCTTT. Translated: CASSSTLNTEAFF.

This clonotype was counted a few times. The chain joins TRBV12-3 or TRBV12-4 to TRBJ2-6; 8 positions match TRBD1. The CDR3 contains 17 residues. V lost 5 bases and J lost 3; bases outside the gene matches: 9. The CDR3 nucleotides read TGTGCCAGCAGTCCGACAGGGGAGTTAGGTGGGGCCAACGTCCTGACTTTC. This sequence encodes CASSPTGELGGANVLTF.

This clonotype was recorded at least ten times. This chain joins TRBV7-6 and TRBJ1-1, with D unresolved. The CDR3 is 13 amino acids. V was cut by 1 base and J by 3 bases, with 6 bases left in between. Germline V lookup: CDR1 SGHVS, CDR2 FNYEAQ. CDR3 nucleotides: TGTGCCAGCAGCTTAGGGGAGGACACTGAAGCTTTCTTT. Its translation: CASSLGEDTEAFF.

The chain recombines TRBV27 with TRBJ1-1; TRBD1 agrees at 8 bases. The CDR3 is 17 residues long. Germline-derived CDR1 and CDR2 are MNHEY and SMNVEV (reference sequence). Germline trimming cut 5 bases from V and 4 bases from J; bases unmatched to any gene: 15. CDR3 nucleotide sequence: TGTGCCAGCAGTACTTTTCACAGGGGGGGGGCCGTCACTGAAGCTTTCTTT. Its translation is CASSTFHRGGAVTEAFF.

This clonotype showed up just a few times. The V and J genes are TRBV6-6 and TRBJ1-6; D is undetermined. This CDR3 has 15 amino acids. The germline V gene has CDR1 MNHNY and CDR2 SVGAGI (reference sequence). Trimming pared 0 bases from V and 10 bases from J, leaving 13 bases between. CDR3 coding DNA: TGTGCCAGCAGTTACTCGAGTGGGTTGGGGTCACCCCTCCACTTT. Translated, it gives CASSYSSGLGSPLHF.

Only a few counts were recorded for this clonotype. V is TRBV20-1 and J is TRBJ2-5; TRBD2 is a possible D gene (6 bases). V lost 4 bases and J 4 bases, leaving 13 bases between the germline ends. The CDR3 has 13 amino acids. The germline CDR1 and CDR2 sequences are DFQATT and SNEGSKA (reference sequence). Written as DNA, the CDR3 is TGCAGTGCTACAATCGTAGCGGTAGAGACCCAGTACTTC. This codes for CSATIVAVETQYF.

As concerns this clonotype: A clone one base away is much larger, so this may be a read error. The rearrangement joins TRBV2 to TRBJ1-1; the match to TRBD1 covers 8 bases. Germline-derived CDR1 and CDR2 are SNHLY and FYNNEI. The length of the CDR3 is 14 residues. The trim removed 6 bases at V and 0 bases at J, leaving 3 bases unmatched. This CDR3 is CASSDRGMNTEAFF. The CDR3, as DNA: TGTGCCAGCAGCGACAGGGGTATGAACACTGAAGCTTTCTTT.

This clonotype showed up many times. The chain has TRBV6-1 and TRBJ1-5; D unclear. V was cut by 2 bases and J by 9 bases, with 11 bases left in between. Looked up from germline, CDR1 is MNHNS and CDR2 is SASEGT. This CDR3 contains 13 residues. The CDR3 DNA follows: TGTGCCAGCAGTGAACTGGCCCTTCCGCCCCAGCATTTT. Amino acids: CASSELALPPQHF.

This clonotype has just a few counts. The chain combines TRBV20-1 with TRBJ2-7, with D possibly being TRBD1 or TRBD2 (5 bases each). The germline V and J ends were trimmed by 6 bases and 7 bases, with 25 bases remaining between them. CDR3 length: 15 residues. In germline, CDR1 is DFQATT, CDR2 SNEGSKA (reference sequence). The CDR3 DNA follows: TGCAGTGCCCTAAGCCCGGGACCATTTACGGAGGAGCAGTACTTC. Residues: CSALSPGPFTEEQYF.

The rearrangement links TRBV7-2 to TRBJ1-2; no reliable D call. The CDR3 extends over 12 amino acids. V was shortened by 4 bases and J by 8 bases, with 11 bases between the two germline ends. The germline V gene encodes CDR1 SGHTA and CDR2 FQGNSA. The CDR3 reads CASSSGEGGYTF. In DNA form, the CDR3 reads TGTGCCAGCAGCTCGGGTGAGGGAGGCTACACCTTC.

This clonotype was seen at least ten times. The V gene is TRBV7-2, the J gene TRBJ1-6, with a tentative D call TRBD1 (6 bases). CDR1 is SGHTA and CDR2 is FQGNSA in the germline V gene. V lost 5 bases and J 6 bases, leaving 14 bases between the germline ends. The CDR3 contains 15 residues. DNA for the CDR3: TGTGCCAGCAGCCCCTCACGGACAGTTAATTCACCCCTCCACTTT. Amino acids: CASSPSRTVNSPLHF. Using reference TRBV7-2 and TRBJ1-6 for the parts outside the CDR3, the full variable domain is GAGVSQSPSNKVTEKGKDVELRCDPISGHTALYWYRQSLGQGLEFLIYFQGNSAPDKSGLPSDRFSAERTGGSVSTLTIQRTQQEDSAVYLCASSPSRTVNSPLHFGNGTRLTVT.

The chain has TRBV4-3 and TRBJ1-2; D call uncertain. V gave up 2 bases and J gave up 2 bases, with 9 bases separating them. The CDR3 spans 14 residues. In germline, CDR1 is LGHNA, CDR2 YSLEER. The CDR3 loop reads CASSQTILNYGYTF. For the CDR3, the DNA is TGCGCCAGCAGCCAAACTATCCTAAACTATGGCTACACCTTC.

A few counts support this clonotype. The V gene is TRBV6-5, the J gene TRBJ2-7; D ambiguous. The germline V gene has CDR1 MNHEY and CDR2 SVGAGI. The V gene lost 4 bases and the J gene lost 0 bases, with 7 bases spanning the gap. CDR3 length: 13 residues. The CDR3 DNA sequence: TGTGCCAGCAGTTCCATTCGCTCCTACGAGCAGTACTTC. Its translation: CASSSIRSYEQYF.

The table lists this clonotype with a few counts. The rearrangement links TRBV19 to TRBJ1-1; the match to TRBD1 covers 7 bases. The junction had 5 bases not matched to a gene; V was cut back by 3 bases and J by 7 bases. CDR3 length equals 13 residues. Per germline, CDR1 LNHDA and CDR2 SQIVND (reference sequence). This CDR3 is CASSIYRQGEAFF. DNA of the CDR3: TGTGCCAGTAGTATCTATCGACAGGGTGAAGCTTTCTTT.

In its sample, this clonotype was seen a few times. This chain connects TRBV6-5 to TRBJ1-4; no clear D gene. This CDR3 spans 13 amino acids. V lost 7 bases to trimming and J lost 5 bases, with 11 bases between them. Germline lookup yields CDR1 MNHEY and CDR2 SVGAGI. DNA for the CDR3: TGTGCCAGCACCGAGGGCATCAATGAAAAACTGTTTTTT. This gives the protein CASTEGINEKLFF.